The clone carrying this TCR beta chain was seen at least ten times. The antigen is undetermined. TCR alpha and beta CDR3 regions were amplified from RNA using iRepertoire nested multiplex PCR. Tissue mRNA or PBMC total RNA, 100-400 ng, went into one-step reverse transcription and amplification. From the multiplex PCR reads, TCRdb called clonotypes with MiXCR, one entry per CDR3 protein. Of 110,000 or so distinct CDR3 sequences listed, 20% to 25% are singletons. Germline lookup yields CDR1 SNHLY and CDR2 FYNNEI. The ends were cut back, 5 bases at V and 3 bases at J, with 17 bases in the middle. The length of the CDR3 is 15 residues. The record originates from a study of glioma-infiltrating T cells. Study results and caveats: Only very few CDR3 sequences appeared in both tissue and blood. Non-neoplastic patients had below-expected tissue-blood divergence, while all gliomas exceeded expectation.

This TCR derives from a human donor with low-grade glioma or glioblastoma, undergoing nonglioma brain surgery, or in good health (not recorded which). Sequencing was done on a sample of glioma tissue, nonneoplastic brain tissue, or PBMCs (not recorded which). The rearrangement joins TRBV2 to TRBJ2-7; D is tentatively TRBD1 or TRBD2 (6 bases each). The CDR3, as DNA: TGTGCCAGCAGTACAATCGGGGGCCGTCTCTACGAGCAGTACTTC. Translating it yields CASSTIGGRLYEQYF.